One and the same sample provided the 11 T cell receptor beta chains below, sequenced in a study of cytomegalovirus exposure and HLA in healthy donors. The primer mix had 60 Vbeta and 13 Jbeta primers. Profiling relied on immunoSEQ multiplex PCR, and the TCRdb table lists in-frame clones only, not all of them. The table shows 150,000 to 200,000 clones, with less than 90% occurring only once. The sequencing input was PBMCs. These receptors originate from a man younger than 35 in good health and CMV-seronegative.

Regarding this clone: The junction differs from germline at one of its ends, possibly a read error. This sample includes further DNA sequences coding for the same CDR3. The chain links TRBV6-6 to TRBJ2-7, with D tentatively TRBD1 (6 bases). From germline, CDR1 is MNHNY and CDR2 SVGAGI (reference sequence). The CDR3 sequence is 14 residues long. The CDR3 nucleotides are TGCGCCAGCAGTCCCCCCAGGGGTACCTACGAGCAGTACTTC. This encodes CASSPPRGTYEQYF.

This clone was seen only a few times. The CDR3 bases are TGTGCCAGCTCACCATCGGGAGGAGAGACCCAGTACTTC. It yields the protein CASSPSGGETQYF. This sequence joins TRBV18 and TRBJ2-5; 7 nucleotides agree with TRBD2. This CDR3 region has 13 residues. The ends lost 2 bases at V and 4 bases at J; junction bases unmatched: 1. Germline V gene lookup returns CDR1 KGHSH and CDR2 LQKENI. The variable domain in full, with the rest retrieved from reference TRBV18 and TRBJ2-5, is NAGVMQNPRHLVRRRGQEARLRCSPMKGHSHVYWYRQLPEEGLKFMVYLQKENIIDESGMPKERFSAEFPKEGPSILRIQQVVRGDSAAYFCASSPSGGETQYFGPGTRLLVL.

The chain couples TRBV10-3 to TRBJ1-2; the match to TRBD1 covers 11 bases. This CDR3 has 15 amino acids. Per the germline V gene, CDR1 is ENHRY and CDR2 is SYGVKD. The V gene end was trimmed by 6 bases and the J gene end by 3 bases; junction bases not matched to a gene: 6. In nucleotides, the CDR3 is TGTGCCATCAGCGACACGGACAGGGGGCACTATGGCTACACCTTC. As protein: CAISDTDRGHYGYTF.

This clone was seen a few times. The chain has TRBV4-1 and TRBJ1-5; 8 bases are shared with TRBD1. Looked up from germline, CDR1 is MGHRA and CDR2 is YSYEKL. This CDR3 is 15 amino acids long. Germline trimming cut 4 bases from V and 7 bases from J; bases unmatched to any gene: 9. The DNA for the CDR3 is TGCGCCAGCAGCCGAGTCACAGGGGGTTGGCAGCCCCAGCATTTT. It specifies CASSRVTGGWQPQHF.

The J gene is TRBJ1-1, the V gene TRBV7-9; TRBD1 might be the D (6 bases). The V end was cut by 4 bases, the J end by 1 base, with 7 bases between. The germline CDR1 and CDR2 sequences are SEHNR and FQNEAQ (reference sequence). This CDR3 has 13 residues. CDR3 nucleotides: TGTGCCAGCAGCTACAGGGAGAACACTGAAGCTTTCTTT. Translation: CASSYRENTEAFF.

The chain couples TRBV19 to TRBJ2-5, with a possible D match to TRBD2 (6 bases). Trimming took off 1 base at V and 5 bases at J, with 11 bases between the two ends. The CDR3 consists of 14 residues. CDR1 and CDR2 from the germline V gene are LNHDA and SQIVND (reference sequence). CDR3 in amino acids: CASSIVGGLETQYF. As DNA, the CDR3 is TGTGCCAGTAGTATAGTGGGGGGACTGGAGACCCAGTACTTC. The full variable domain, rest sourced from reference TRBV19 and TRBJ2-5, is DGGITQSPKYLFRKEGQNVTLSCEQNLNHDAMYWYRQDPGQGLRLIYYSQIVNDFQKGDIAEGYSVSREKKESFPLTVTSAQKNPTAFYLCASSIVGGLETQYFGPGTRLLVL.

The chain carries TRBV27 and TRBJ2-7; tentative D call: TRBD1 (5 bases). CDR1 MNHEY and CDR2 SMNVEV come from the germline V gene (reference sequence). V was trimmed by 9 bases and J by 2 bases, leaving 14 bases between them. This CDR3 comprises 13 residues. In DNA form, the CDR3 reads TGTGCCAGACTGACAGAAGGAACCTACGAGCAGTACTTC. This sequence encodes CARLTEGTYEQYF.

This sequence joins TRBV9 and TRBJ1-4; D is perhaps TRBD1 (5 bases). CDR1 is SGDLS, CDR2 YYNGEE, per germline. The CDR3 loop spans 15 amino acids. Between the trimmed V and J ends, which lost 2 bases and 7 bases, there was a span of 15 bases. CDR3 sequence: CASSVQGLDGEKLFF. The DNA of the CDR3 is TGTGCCAGCAGCGTCCAGGGACTCGACGGTGAAAAACTGTTTTTT.

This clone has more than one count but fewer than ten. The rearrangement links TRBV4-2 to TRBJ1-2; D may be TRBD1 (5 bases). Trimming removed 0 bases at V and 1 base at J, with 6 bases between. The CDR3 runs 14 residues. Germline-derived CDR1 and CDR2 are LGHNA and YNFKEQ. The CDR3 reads CASSQEDINYGYTF. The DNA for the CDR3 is TGTGCCAGCAGCCAAGAGGACATTAACTATGGCTACACCTTC.

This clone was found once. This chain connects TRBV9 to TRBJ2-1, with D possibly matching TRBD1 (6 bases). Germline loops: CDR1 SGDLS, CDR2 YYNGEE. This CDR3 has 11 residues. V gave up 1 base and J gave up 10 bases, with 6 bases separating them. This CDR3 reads CASSVRGEQFF. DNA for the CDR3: TGTGCCAGCAGCGTAAGGGGGGAGCAGTTCTTC.

CDR3 sequence (DNA): TGTGCCAGCAGGACTAGCGGGAGTGGTTACGAGCAGTACTTC. The encoded protein is CASRTSGSGYEQYF. V and J are TRBV27 and TRBJ2-7; 12 positions match TRBD2. The V gene end was trimmed by 6 bases and the J gene end by 4 bases; junction bases not matched to a gene: 4. From germline, CDR1 is MNHEY and CDR2 SMNVEV (reference sequence). The CDR3 spans 14 residues.